The next 3 T cell receptor beta chains were all read from a single sample in a study of Ad26.COV2.S vaccination and SARS-CoV-2 variants. Documented treatment: about 20 received Ad26.COV2.S at low or high dose, single or two shots; a few received placebo; per-sample allocation not given. Day 63 after the first vaccine or placebo injection was the time point for sampling. Clones were read by immunoSEQ multiplex PCR, and TCRdb kept only the in-frame ones, dropping some. The sample carries about 400,000 clones, about nine tenths recorded once. The sequencing here drew on peripheral blood, taken in a trial of Ad26.COV2.S vaccine versus placebo. The receptors here all came from a person between 18 and 60 years old who received the Ad26.COV2.S COVID-19 vaccine or a placebo.

This chain links TRBV12-2 with TRBJ1-1; TRBD1 is the table's D call and was not checked against the DNA. TRBV12-2 counts as a pseudogene. The CDR3 has 14 residues. CDR3 coding DNA: TGTGCAAGTCGCCTCTCCAGGCAGAACACTGAAGCTTTCTTT. Translating it yields CASRLSRQNTEAFF.

The chain combines TRBV6-2 or TRBV6-3 with TRBJ1-1, with D perhaps matching TRBD1 (6 bases). Germline-derived CDR1 and CDR2 are MNHEY and SVGEGT. Trimming removed 6 bases from V and 10 bases from J, with 15 bases in between. CDR3 length: 12 residues. CDR3: CASSRQVFPAFF. As DNA, the CDR3 is TGTGCCAGCAGCCGACAGGTTTTCCCAGCTTTCTTT.

Notes on this clone: The same CDR3 arises from other DNA sequences in this sample as well. V is TRBV7-3 and J is TRBJ1-1; D is undetermined. This CDR3 spans 13 amino acids. V lost 0 bases to trimming and J lost 5 bases, with 7 bases between them. The germline CDR1 and CDR2 sequences are SGHTA and FQGTGA. CDR3 sequence: CASSLTGKTEAFF. CDR3 DNA sequence: TGTGCCAGCAGCTTAACAGGGAAGACTGAAGCTTTCTTT.